This TCR beta chain was identified in a study of monozygotic twins with inflammatory bowel disease. TCRdb re-called the 5' RACE reads and shows each CDR3 protein once, DNA omitted. The listing records roughly 150,000 distinct CDR3 sequences. Germline-derived CDR1 and CDR2 are SGDLS and YYNGEE. The CDR3 is made up of 15 amino acids. This clonotype was obtained from a human donor with ulcerative colitis or Crohn's disease, or a healthy co-twin of an affected twin (not recorded which). The V call is TRBV9, the J call TRBJ1-5; absent DNA, TCRdb's TRBD1 call cannot be checked. Sequenced: blood. This CDR3 reads CASSLTGASNQPQHF.